This TCR beta chain was retrieved from a study of blood T cell repertoires in COVID-19. The V and J ends lost 3 bases and 4 bases respectively, with 12 bases between them. Germline V gives CDR1 SGHTA, CDR2 FQGNSA. The CDR3 runs to 14 residues. Some clones are missing from TCRdb's copy, which holds only in-frame ones; the method was immunoSEQ multiplex PCR. The sample lists 50,000 to 70,000 clones; about four fifths were seen once. Seattle cases were enrolled at active infection and followed longitudinally. What was sequenced was peripheral blood. The chain combines TRBV7-2 with TRBJ1-2, with D unclear. The receptor's source is a man at least 80 years old with COVID-19, enrolled during active disease. As DNA, the CDR3 is TGTGCCAGCAGCTTCGGTTCCGAGGGCTATGGCTACACCTTC. Translated, it gives CASSFGSEGYGYTF.